These 3 T cell receptor beta chains share one sample of origin, sequenced in a study of blood T cell repertoires in COVID-19. TCRdb's copy holds only in-frame clones and misses some; the assay was immunoSEQ multiplex PCR. This table has about 29,000 clones, 80% appearing once. Specimen: peripheral blood. These receptor sequences come from a woman in her seventies with acute or convalescent COVID-19.

V gene TRBV10-2 combines with J gene TRBJ2-1, with TRBD2 identical over 11 bases. The trim removed 0 bases at V and 5 bases at J, leaving 3 bases unmatched. The CDR3 is 16 residues long. Germline values: CDR1 WSHSY, CDR2 SAAADI. The CDR3 here is CASSESLAGGNNEQFF. The DNA of the CDR3 is TGCGCCAGCAGTGAGTCGCTAGCGGGAGGCAACAATGAGCAGTTCTTC.

This CDR3 reads CASSLSGQGKAFF. CDR3 in DNA: TGTGCCAGCAGTTTATCGGGACAGGGTAAAGCTTTCTTT. The chain links TRBV27 to TRBJ1-1; 9 bases map to TRBD1. Germline CDR1 is MNHEY and CDR2 is SMNVEV (reference sequence). The CDR3 runs 13 residues. V was pared by 0 bases and J by 9 bases, with 2 bases of the junction left unmatched.

This chain uses TRBV19 with TRBJ2-2; 10 nucleotides line up with TRBD1. After removal of 1 base from V and 1 base from J, the junction contained 3 bases not matched to a gene. CDR3 length: 17 residues. Germline CDR1 is LNHDA and CDR2 is SQIVND (reference sequence). The CDR3 spells CASSIVGTGVNTGELFF. DNA for the CDR3: TGTGCCAGTAGTATAGTAGGGACAGGGGTGAACACCGGGGAGCTGTTTTTT.